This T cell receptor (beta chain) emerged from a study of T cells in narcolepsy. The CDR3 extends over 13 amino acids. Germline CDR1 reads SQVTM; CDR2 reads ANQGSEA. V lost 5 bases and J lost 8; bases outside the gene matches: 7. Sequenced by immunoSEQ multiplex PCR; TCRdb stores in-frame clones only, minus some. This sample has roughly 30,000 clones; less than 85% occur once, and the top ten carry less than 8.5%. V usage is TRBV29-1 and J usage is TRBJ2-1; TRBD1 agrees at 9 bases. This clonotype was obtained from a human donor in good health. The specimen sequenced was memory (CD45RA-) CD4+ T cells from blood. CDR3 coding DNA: TGCAGCGTTAACAGGGGGCGGGACCATGAGCAGTTCTTC. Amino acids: CSVNRGRDHEQFF.